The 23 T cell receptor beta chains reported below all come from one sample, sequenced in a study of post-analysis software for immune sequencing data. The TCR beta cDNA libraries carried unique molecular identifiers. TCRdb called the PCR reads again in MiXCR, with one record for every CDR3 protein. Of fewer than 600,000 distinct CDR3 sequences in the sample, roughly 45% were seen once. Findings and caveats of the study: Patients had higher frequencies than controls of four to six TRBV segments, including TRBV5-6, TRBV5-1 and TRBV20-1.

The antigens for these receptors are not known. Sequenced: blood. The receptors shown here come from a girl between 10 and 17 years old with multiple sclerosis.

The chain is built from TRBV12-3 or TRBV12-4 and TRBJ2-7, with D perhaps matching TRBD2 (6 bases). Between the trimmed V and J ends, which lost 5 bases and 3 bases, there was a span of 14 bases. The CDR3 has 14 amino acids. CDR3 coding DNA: TGTGCCAGCAGTAAGCGGTTGGACTACTACGAGCAGTACTTC. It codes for CASSKRLDYYEQYF.

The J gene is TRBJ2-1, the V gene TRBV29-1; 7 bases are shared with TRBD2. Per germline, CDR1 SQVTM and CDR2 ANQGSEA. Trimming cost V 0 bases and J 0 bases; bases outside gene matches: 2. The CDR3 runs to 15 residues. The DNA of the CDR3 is TGCAGCGTTGAAGACCGCGGGAGCTCCTACAATGAGCAGTTCTTC. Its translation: CSVEDRGSSYNEQFF.

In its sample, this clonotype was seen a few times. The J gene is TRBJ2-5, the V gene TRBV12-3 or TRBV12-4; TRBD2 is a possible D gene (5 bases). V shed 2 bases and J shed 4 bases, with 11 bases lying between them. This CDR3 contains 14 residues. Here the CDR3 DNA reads TGTGCCAGCAGTTTACGGCGGGCGGGAGAGACCCAGTACTTC. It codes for CASSLRRAGETQYF.

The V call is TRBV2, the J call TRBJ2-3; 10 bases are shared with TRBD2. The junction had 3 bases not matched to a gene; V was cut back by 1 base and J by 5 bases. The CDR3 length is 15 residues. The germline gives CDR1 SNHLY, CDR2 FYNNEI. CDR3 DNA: TGTGCCAGCAGTGAAGAGGGGACTAGCGTAGATACGCAGTATTTT. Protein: CASSEEGTSVDTQYF.

The CDR3 DNA reads as TGCAGCGGAACGGACTGGGGCGGCTACACCTTC. This sequence encodes CSGTDWGGYTF. The chain joins TRBV29-1 to TRBJ1-2; D may be TRBD1 (5 bases). The germline V and J ends were trimmed by 7 bases and 8 bases, with 14 bases remaining between them. This CDR3 is built from 11 residues. Per germline, CDR1 SQVTM and CDR2 ANQGSEA.

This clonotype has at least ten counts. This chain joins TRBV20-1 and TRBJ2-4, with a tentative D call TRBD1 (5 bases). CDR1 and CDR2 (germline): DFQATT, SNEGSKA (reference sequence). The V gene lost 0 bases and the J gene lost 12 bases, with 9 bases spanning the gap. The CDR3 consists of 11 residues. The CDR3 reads CSARDQGAQYF. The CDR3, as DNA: TGCAGTGCTAGAGATCAAGGGGCTCAGTACTTC.

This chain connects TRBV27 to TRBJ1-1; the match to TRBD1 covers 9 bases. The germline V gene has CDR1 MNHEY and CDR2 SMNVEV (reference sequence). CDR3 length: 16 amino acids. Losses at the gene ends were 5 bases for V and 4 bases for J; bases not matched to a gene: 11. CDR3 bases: TGTGCCAGCAGTCTACAGGGGGCAATGGTGGTCACTGAAGCTTTCTTT. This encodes CASSLQGAMVVTEAFF.

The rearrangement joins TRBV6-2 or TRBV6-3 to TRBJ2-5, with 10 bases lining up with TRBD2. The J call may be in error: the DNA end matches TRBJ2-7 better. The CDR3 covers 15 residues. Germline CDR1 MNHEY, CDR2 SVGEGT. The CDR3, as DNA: TGTGCCAGCACCCGAGCGGGAGGGCCTCGCTACGAGCAGTACTTC. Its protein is CASTRAGGPRYEQYF.

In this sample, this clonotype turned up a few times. Written as DNA, the CDR3 is TGTGCCAGCAGTCAAGGGGGACTAGCGTCCTACGAGCAGTACTTC. Its translation: CASSQGGLASYEQYF. The chain employs TRBV7-9 and TRBJ2-7; 10 nucleotides line up with TRBD2. V was pared by 6 bases and J by 1 base, with 6 bases of the junction left unmatched. The CDR3 runs 15 residues. Germline assignment: CDR1 SEHNR and CDR2 FQNEAQ (reference sequence).

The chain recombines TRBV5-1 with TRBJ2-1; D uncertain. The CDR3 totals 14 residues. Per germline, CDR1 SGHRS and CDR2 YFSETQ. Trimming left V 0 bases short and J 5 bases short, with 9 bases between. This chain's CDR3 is CASSLAHRDNEQFF. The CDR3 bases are TGCGCCAGCAGCTTGGCCCATCGGGACAATGAGCAGTTCTTC.

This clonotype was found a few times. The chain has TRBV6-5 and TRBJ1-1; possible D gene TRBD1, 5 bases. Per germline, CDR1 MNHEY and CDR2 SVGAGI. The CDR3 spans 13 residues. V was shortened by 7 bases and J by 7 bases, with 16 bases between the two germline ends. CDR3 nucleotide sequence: TGTGCCAGCACTCCTTTGGGGGACTTTGAAGCTTTCTTT. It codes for CASTPLGDFEAFF.

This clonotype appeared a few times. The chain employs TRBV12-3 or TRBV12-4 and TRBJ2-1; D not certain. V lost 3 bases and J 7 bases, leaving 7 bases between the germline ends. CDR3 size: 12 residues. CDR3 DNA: TGTGCCAGCAGTTTCCTGGCGAATGAGCAGTTCTTC. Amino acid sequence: CASSFLANEQFF.

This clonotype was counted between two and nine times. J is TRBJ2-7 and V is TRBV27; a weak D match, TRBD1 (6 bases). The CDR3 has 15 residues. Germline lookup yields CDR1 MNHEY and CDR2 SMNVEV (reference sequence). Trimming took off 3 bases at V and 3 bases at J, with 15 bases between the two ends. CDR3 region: CASSLEDSRNYEQYF. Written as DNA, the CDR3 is TGTGCCAGCAGTTTGGAGGACAGCCGAAACTACGAGCAGTACTTC.

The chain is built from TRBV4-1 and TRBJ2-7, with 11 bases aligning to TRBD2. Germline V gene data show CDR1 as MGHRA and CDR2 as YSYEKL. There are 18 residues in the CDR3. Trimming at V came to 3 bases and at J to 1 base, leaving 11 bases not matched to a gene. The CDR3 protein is CASSQALAGGHGSYEQYF. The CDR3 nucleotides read TGCGCCAGCAGCCAGGCTCTAGCGGGAGGCCACGGGTCCTACGAGCAGTACTTC.

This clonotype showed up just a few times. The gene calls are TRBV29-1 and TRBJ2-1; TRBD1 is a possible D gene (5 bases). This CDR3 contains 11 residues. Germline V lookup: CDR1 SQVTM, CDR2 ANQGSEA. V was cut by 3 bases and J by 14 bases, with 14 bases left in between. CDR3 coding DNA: TGCAGCGTTGATTGGGGCCTGGGGAAGTTCTTC. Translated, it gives CSVDWGLGKFF.

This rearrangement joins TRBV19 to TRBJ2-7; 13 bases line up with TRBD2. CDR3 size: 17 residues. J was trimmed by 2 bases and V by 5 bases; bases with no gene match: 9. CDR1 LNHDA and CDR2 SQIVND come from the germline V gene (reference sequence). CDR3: CASSPRTSGRWTYEQYF. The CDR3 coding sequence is TGTGCCAGTAGTCCTCGGACTAGCGGGAGATGGACCTACGAGCAGTACTTC.

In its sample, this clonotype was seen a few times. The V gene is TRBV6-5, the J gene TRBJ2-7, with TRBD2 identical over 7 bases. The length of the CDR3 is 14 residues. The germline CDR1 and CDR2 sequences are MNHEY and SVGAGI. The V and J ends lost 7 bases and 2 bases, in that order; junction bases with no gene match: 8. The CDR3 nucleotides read TGTGCCAGCACCACGGGGAGGGCGCCCTACGAGCAGTACTTC. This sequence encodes CASTTGRAPYEQYF.

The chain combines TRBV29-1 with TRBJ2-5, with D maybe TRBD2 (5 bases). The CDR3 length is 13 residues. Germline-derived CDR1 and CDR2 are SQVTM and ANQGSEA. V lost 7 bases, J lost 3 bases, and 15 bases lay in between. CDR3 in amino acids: CSAGPGKKETQYF. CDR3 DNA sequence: TGCAGCGCAGGACCCGGGAAAAAAGAGACCCAGTACTTC.

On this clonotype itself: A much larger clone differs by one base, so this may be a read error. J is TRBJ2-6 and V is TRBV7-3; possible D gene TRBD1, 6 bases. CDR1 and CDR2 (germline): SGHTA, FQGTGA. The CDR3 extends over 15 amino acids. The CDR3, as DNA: TGTGCCAGCAGCGCACAGGGATCTGGGGCCAGCGTCCTGACTTTC. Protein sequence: CASSAQGSGASVLTF.

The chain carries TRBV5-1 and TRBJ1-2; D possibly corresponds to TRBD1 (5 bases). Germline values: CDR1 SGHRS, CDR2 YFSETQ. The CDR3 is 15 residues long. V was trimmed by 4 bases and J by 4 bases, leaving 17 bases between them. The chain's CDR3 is CASSPTAFQGYGYTF. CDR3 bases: TGCGCCAGCAGCCCCACCGCCTTCCAGGGCTATGGCTACACCTTC. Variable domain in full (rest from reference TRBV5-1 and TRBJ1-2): KAGVTQTPRYLIKTRGQQVTLSCSPISGHRSVSWYQQTPGQGLQFLFEYFSETQRNKGNFPGRFSGRQFSNSRSEMNVSTLELGDSALYLCASSPTAFQGYGYTFGSGTRLTVV.

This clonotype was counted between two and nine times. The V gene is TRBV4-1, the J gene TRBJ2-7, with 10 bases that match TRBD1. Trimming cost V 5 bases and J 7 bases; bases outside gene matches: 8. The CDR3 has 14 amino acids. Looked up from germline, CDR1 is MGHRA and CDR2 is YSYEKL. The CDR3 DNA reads TGCGCCAGCAGCTTCCGACAGGGGGCGGAAGAGCAGTACTTC. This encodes CASSFRQGAEEQYF.

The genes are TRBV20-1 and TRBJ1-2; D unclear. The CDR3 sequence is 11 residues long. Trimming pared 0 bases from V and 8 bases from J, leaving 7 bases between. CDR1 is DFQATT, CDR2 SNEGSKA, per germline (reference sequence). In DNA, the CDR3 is TGCAGTGCTAGAGATATGATGGGCTACACCTTC. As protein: CSARDMMGYTF.

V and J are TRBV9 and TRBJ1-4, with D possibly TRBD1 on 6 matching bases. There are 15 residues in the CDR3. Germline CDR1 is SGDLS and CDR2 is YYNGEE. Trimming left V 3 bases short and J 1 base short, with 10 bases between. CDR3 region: CASSAMTGTNEKLFF. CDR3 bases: TGTGCCAGCAGCGCGATGACAGGAACTAATGAAAAACTGTTTTTT.